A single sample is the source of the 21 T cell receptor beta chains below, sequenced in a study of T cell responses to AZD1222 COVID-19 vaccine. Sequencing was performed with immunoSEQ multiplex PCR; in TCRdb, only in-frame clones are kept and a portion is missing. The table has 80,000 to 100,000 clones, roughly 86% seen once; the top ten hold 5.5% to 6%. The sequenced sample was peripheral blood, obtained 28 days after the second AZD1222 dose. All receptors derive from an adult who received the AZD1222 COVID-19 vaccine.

The CDR3 region is CASSQRAGTGGDWDQPQHF. The CDR3 DNA follows: TGTGCCAGCAGCCAACGAGCCGGGACAGGGGGCGATTGGGATCAGCCCCAGCATTTT. The V gene is TRBV4-2, the J gene TRBJ1-5, with 12 bases lining up with TRBD1. Per germline, CDR1 LGHNA and CDR2 YNFKEQ. The CDR3 contains 19 residues. J was trimmed by 5 bases and V by 2 bases; bases with no gene match: 13.

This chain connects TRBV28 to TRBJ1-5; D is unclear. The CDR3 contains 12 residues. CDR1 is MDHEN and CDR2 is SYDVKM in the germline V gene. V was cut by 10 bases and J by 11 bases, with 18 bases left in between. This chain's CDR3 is CATSLADRAQHF. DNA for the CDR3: TGTGCCACTTCGTTGGCCGACCGGGCCCAGCATTTT.

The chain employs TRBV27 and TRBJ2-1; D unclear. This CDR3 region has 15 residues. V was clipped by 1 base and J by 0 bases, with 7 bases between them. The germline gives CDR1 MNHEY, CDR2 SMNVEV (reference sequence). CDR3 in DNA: TGTGCCAGCAGTTTATTAGAGAGCTCCTACAATGAGCAGTTCTTC. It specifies CASSLLESSYNEQFF.

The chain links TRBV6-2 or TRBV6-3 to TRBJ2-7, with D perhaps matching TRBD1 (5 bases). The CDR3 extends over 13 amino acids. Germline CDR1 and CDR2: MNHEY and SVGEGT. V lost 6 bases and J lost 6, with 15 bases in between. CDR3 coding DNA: TGTGCCAGCAGCTGGGGCACTAACGGCGAGCAGTACTTC. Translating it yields CASSWGTNGEQYF.

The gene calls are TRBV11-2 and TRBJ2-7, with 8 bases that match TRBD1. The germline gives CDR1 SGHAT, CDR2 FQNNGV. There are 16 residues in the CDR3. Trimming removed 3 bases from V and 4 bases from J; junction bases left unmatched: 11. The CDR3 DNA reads TGTGCCAGCAGCTTCCCCGGACAGGGAGCCCGATACGAGCAGTACTTC. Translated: CASSFPGQGARYEQYF.

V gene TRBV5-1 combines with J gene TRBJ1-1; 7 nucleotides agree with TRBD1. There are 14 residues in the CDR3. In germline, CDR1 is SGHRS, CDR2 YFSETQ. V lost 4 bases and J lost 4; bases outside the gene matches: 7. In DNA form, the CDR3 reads TGCGCCAGCAGCCTTTCTTCAGGGGGCACTGAAGCTTTCTTT. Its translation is CASSLSSGGTEAFF.

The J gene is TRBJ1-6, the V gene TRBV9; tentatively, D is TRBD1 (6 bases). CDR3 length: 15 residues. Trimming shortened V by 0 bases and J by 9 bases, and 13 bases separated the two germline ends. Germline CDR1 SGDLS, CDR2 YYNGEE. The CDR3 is CASSVDRVLGSPLHF. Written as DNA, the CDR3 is TGTGCCAGCAGCGTAGACAGGGTCTTGGGTTCACCCCTCCACTTT.

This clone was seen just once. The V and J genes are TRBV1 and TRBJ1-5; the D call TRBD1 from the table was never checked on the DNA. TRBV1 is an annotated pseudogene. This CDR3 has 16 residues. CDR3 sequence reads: CTSSYRGRGRGQPQHF. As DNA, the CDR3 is TGCACCAGCAGTTACAGGGGGCGTGGGCGAGGTCAGCCCCAGCATTTT.

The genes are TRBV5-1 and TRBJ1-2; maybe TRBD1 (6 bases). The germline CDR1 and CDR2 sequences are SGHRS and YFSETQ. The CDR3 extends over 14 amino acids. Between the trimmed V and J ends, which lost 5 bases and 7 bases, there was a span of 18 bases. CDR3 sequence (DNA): TGCGCCAGCAGTGTCGACAGGCCCTATCTTGGCTACACCTTC. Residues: CASSVDRPYLGYTF.

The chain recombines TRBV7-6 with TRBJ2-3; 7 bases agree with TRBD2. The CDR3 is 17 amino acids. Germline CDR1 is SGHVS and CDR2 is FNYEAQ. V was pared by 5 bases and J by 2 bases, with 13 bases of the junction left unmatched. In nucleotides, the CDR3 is TGTGCCAGCAGCGGAGGTATCGGACTAGGGGCCACAGATACGCAGTATTTT. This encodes CASSGGIGLGATDTQYF.

CDR3: CASSLSILSGGSYNEQFF. The CDR3, as DNA: TGTGCCAGCAGTTTATCTATTCTTAGCGGGGGCTCCTACAATGAGCAGTTCTTC. The chain combines TRBV28 with TRBJ2-1, with TRBD2 identical over 9 bases. This CDR3 has 18 amino acids. Germline lookup yields CDR1 MDHEN and CDR2 SYDVKM. Unmatched junction bases numbered 7, after V lost 1 base and J lost 0 bases.

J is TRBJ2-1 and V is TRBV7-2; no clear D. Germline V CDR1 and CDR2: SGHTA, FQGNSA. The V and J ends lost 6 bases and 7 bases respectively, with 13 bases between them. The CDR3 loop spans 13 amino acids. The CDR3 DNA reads TGTGCCAGCAGTCGTGACCGGCAGAATGAGCAGTTCTTC. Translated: CASSRDRQNEQFF.

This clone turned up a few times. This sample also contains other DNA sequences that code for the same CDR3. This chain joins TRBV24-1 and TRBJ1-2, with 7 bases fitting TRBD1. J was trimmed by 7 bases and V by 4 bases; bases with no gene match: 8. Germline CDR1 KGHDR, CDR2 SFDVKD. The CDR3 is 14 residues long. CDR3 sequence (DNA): TGTGCCACCAGTGAACCCGACAGGGACGGTGGCTACACCTTC. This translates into CATSEPDRDGGYTF.

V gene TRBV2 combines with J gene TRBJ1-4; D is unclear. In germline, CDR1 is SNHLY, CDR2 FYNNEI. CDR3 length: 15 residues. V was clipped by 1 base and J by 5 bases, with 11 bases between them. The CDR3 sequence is CASSEESTGNEKLFF. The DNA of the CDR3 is TGTGCCAGCAGTGAAGAGTCAACTGGAAATGAAAAACTGTTTTTT.

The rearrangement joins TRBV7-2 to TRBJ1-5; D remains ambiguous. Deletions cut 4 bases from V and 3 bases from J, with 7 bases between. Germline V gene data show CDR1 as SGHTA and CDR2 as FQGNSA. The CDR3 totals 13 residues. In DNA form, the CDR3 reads TGTGCCAGCAGCTCTAACTACAATCAGCCCCAGCATTTT. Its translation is CASSSNYNQPQHF.

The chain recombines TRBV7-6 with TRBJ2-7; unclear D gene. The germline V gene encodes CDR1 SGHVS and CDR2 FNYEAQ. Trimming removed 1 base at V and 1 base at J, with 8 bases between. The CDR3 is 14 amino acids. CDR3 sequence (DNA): TGTGCCAGCAGCTTAGACGACGGATCCTACGAGCAGTACTTC. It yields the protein CASSLDDGSYEQYF.

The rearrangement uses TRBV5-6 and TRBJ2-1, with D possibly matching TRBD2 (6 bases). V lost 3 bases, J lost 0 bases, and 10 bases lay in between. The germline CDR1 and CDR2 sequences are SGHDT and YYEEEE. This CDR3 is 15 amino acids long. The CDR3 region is CASSWDSLSYNEQFF. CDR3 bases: TGTGCCAGCAGCTGGGACTCCCTCTCCTACAATGAGCAGTTCTTC.

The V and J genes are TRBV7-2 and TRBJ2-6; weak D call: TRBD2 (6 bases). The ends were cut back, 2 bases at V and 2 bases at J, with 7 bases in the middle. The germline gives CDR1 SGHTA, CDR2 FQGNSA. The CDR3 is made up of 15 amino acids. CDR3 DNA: TGTGCCAGCAGCTTATGGGGGGCTGGGGCCAACGTCCTGACTTTC. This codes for CASSLWGAGANVLTF.

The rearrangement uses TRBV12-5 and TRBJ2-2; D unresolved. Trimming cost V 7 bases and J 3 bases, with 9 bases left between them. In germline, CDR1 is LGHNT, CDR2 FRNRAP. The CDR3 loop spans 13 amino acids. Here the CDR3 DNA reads TGTGCTAGTGCAACAGAGCACACCGGGGAGCTGTTTTTT. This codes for CASATEHTGELFF.

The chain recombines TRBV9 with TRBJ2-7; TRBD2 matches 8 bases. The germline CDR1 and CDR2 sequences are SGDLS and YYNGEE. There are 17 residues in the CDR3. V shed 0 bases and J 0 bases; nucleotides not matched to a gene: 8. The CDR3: CASSVAGLAGLSYEQYF. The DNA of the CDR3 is TGTGCCAGCAGCGTAGCGGGCCTAGCGGGTCTCTCCTACGAGCAGTACTTC.

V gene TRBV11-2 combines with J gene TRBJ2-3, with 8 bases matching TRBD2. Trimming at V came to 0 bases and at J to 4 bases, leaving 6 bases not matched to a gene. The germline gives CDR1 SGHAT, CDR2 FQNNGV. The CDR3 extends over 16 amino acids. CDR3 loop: CASSLDGSGIADTQYF. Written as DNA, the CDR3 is TGTGCCAGCAGCTTAGATGGTAGCGGGATCGCAGATACGCAGTATTTT.